The 32 T cell receptor beta chains below come from one sample, sequenced in a study of OX40 agonist ivuxolimab in advanced cancers. Some clones are missing from TCRdb's copy, which holds only in-frame ones; the method was immunoSEQ multiplex PCR. This sample yields 50,000 to 60,000 clones, of which more than 80% are seen a single time; roughly 5% belongs to the top ten. The sample consisted of CD4+ or CD8+ T cells sorted from blood, taken in a trial of the OX40 agonist ivuxolimab. The origin of the receptors is an adult with an advanced solid tumor such as melanoma, head and neck, liver or kidney cancer.

This clone was found a few times. V usage is TRBV11-1 and J usage is TRBJ1-1; TRBD1 aligns across 10 bases. Germline loops: CDR1 SGHAT, CDR2 FQDESV (reference sequence). Trimming removed 4 bases from V and 4 bases from J; junction bases left unmatched: 3. CDR3 length: 14 residues. CDR3 sequence (DNA): TGTGCCAGCAGCTCCTGGACAGGGGGCACTGAAGCTTTCTTT. Protein: CASSSWTGGTEAFF.

CDR3 residues: CASSLGLAGASGQFF. In nucleotides, the CDR3 is TGTGCCAGCAGCTTGGGACTAGCGGGGGCGTCTGGGCAGTTCTTC. The V gene is TRBV5-4, the J gene TRBJ2-1, with 12 bases identical to TRBD2. Germline V gene lookup returns CDR1 SGHNT and CDR2 YYREEE (reference sequence). The CDR3 contains 15 residues. With 0 bases clipped from V and 12 bases from J, the junction kept 7 bases outside the gene matches.

This chain connects TRBV11-2 to TRBJ2-5; 10 bases line up with TRBD2. V shed 3 bases, J shed 7 bases, and the junction held 5 bases outside the gene matches. This CDR3 region has 14 residues. CDR1 and CDR2 from the germline V gene are SGHAT and FQNNGV. The CDR3 loop reads CASSFGTSAGTQYF. Here the CDR3 DNA reads TGTGCCAGCAGCTTTGGGACTAGCGCGGGGACCCAGTACTTC.

The gene calls are TRBV6-6 and TRBJ2-7, with D perhaps TRBD1 or TRBD2 (5 bases each). The CDR3 sequence is 15 residues long. The V end lost 4 bases, the J end lost 6 bases, and 19 bases lay between the germline ends. Germline V gene data show CDR1 as MNHNY and CDR2 as SVGAGI (reference sequence). The CDR3 nucleotides read TGTGCCAGCAGTTTTACTAGTGGGGCGCTTCTCGAGCAGTACTTC. It encodes CASSFTSGALLEQYF.

V gene TRBV5-1 combines with J gene TRBJ2-1; TRBD1 might be the D (6 bases). The V end was cut by 4 bases, the J end by 3 bases, with 14 bases between. The germline V gene has CDR1 SGHRS and CDR2 YFSETQ. The CDR3 sequence is 15 residues long. For the CDR3, the DNA is TGCGCCAGCAGCGGGAGAGGACAGCTCTACAATGAGCAGTTCTTC. Amino acids: CASSGRGQLYNEQFF.

The genes are TRBV19 and TRBJ1-1, with TRBD1 identical over 7 bases. There are 17 residues in the CDR3. V was pared by 5 bases and J by 0 bases, with 12 bases of the junction left unmatched. CDR1 is LNHDA and CDR2 is SQIVND in the germline V gene (reference sequence). The CDR3 DNA reads as TGTGCCAGTAGTCCAACGTGGACAGGCCCGTTGAACACTGAAGCTTTCTTT. This codes for CASSPTWTGPLNTEAFF.

The chain uses TRBV5-1 and TRBJ1-2, with a weak D call TRBD1 (5 bases). V lost 4 bases and J 0 bases, leaving 13 bases between the germline ends. The length of the CDR3 is 15 residues. CDR1 is SGHRS and CDR2 is YFSETQ in the germline V gene. The CDR3 DNA is TGCGCCAGCAGCCCTGTTCCGACAGCTAACTATGGCTACACCTTC. It specifies CASSPVPTANYGYTF.

The J gene is TRBJ2-7, the V gene TRBV6-6, with 10 bases identical to TRBD1. Per the germline V gene, CDR1 is MNHNY and CDR2 is SVGAGI (reference sequence). This CDR3 contains 15 residues. Unmatched junction bases numbered 7, after V lost 2 bases and J lost 6 bases. CDR3 nucleotide sequence: TGTGCCAGCAGTTACGCCGGGACAGGGGTCGGCGAGCAGTACTTC. Protein product: CASSYAGTGVGEQYF.

Details on this clone: An end of the junction does not agree with germline; a read error may underlie this. This chain joins TRBV15 and TRBJ1-4; D gene ambiguous. Germline CDR1 reads LNHNV; CDR2 reads YYDKDF (reference sequence). The CDR3 runs 16 residues. CDR3 sequence (DNA): TGTGCCACCAGCCGAGAACCCGGGAGAAGGAGTGAAAAACTGTTTTTT. It is translated as CATSREPGRRSEKLFF.

The rearrangement links TRBV11-3 to TRBJ2-3, with no clear D. V was shortened by 5 bases and J by 9 bases, with 18 bases between the two germline ends. The V gene's germline CDR1 is SGHNT and CDR2 YENEEA. The CDR3 is 14 amino acids. In nucleotides, the CDR3 is TGTGCCAGCAGCACCTACCTAGAGGCGGAAACGCAGTATTTT. As protein: CASSTYLEAETQYF.

This chain connects TRBV9 to TRBJ2-3; the match to TRBD2 covers 10 bases. The V gene end was trimmed by 4 bases and the J gene end by 3 bases; junction bases not matched to a gene: 5. The CDR3 consists of 15 residues. Germline loops: CDR1 SGDLS, CDR2 YYNGEE. This chain's CDR3 is CASSSLAGDTDTQYF. In DNA form, the CDR3 reads TGTGCCAGCAGCTCTCTAGCGGGAGATACAGATACGCAGTATTTT.

This sequence joins TRBV9 and TRBJ2-1; a possible D gene is TRBD2 (6 bases). V was clipped by 3 bases and J by 5 bases, with 18 bases between them. CDR1 is SGDLS and CDR2 is YYNGEE in the germline V gene. The CDR3 is 16 amino acids. This CDR3 reads CASSASTQRGNNEQFF. The CDR3 DNA is TGTGCCAGCAGCGCCTCAACCCAACGGGGGAACAATGAGCAGTTCTTC.

The rearrangement joins TRBV6-5 to TRBJ2-5; maybe TRBD1 (5 bases). Trimming took 6 bases from V and 4 from J, leaving 15 bases between them. CDR1 and CDR2 from the germline V gene are MNHEY and SVGAGI. The CDR3 has 14 residues. The CDR3 loop reads CASRPGSGRETQYF. Here the CDR3 DNA reads TGTGCCAGCAGACCCGGCTCAGGGCGAGAGACCCAGTACTTC.

This clone has just one count. V and J are TRBV4-3 and TRBJ2-7; TRBD2 agrees at 7 bases. V dropped 3 bases and J dropped 7; count of bases not matched to a gene: 12. The CDR3 has 15 amino acids. CDR1 LGHNA and CDR2 YSLEER come from the germline V gene. The CDR3 coding sequence is TGCGCCAGCAGCCACGAGACGTCCAGAGCGGGAGAGCAGTACTTC. This encodes CASSHETSRAGEQYF.

The genes are TRBV5-1 and TRBJ2-7; TRBD2 aligns across 11 bases. There are 19 residues in the CDR3. V shed 1 base and J 1 base; nucleotides not matched to a gene: 13. Germline-derived CDR1 and CDR2 are SGHRS and YFSETQ. In nucleotides, the CDR3 is TGCGCCAGCAGCTTGAATATTCCCACTAGCGGGAGCGGGTCCTACGAGCAGTACTTC. Residues: CASSLNIPTSGSGSYEQYF.

This chain links TRBV6-6 with TRBJ1-1; tentatively, D is TRBD1 (6 bases). The CDR3 extends over 14 amino acids. Deletions cut 6 bases from V and 1 base from J, with 12 bases between. Looked up from germline, CDR1 is MNHNY and CDR2 is SVGAGI (reference sequence). CDR3 region: CASSPQTGNTEAFF. CDR3 in DNA: TGTGCCAGCAGCCCTCAGACAGGGAACACTGAAGCTTTCTTT.

The chain has TRBV7-9 and TRBJ2-1, with 10 bases identical to TRBD2. The CDR3 loop spans 15 amino acids. The germline V gene has CDR1 SEHNR and CDR2 FQNEAQ (reference sequence). V was clipped by 3 bases and J by 9 bases; unmatched bases: 8. DNA of the CDR3: TGTGCCAGCAGCTTCTTGGCTAGCGGGAGTGGTGAGCAGTTCTTC. Translated: CASSFLASGSGEQFF. The variable domain in full, with the rest retrieved from reference TRBV7-9 and TRBJ2-1, is DTGVSQNPRHKITKRGQNVTFRCDPISEHNRLYWYRQTLGQGPEFLTYFQNEAQLEKSRLLSDRFSAERPKGSFSTLEIQRTEQGDSAMYLCASSFLASGSGEQFFGPGTRLTVL.

The rearrangement uses TRBV4-1 and TRBJ2-1; D ambiguous. This CDR3 spans 16 amino acids. The germline V and J ends were trimmed by 2 bases and 8 bases, with 19 bases remaining between them. CDR1 is MGHRA, CDR2 YSYEKL, per germline. For the CDR3, the DNA is TGCGCCAGCAGCCAACAACCACGGGTTTTTTACGATGAGCAGTTCTTC. It yields the protein CASSQQPRVFYDEQFF.

This chain connects TRBV7-2 to TRBJ1-1; 10 nucleotides align to TRBD1. Germline V gives CDR1 SGHTA, CDR2 FQGNSA. This CDR3 region has 15 residues. J gave up 4 bases and V 0 bases, and 2 bases lay outside the gene matches. The CDR3 coding sequence is TGTGCCAGCAGCTTAGCGTGGACAGGGGGCACTGAAGCTTTCTTT. It specifies CASSLAWTGGTEAFF.

The chain combines TRBV29-1 with TRBJ1-1; TRBD1 is a possible D gene (5 bases). The V gene's germline CDR1 is SQVTM and CDR2 ANQGSEA. V lost 4 bases, J lost 2 bases, and 14 bases lay in between. The CDR3 is 14 residues long. In DNA form, the CDR3 reads TGCAGCGTTGTACAGCTTAGGGGAAACACTGAAGCTTTCTTT. It encodes CSVVQLRGNTEAFF. Full variable domain (outside the CDR3, taken from reference TRBV29-1 and TRBJ1-1): SAVISQKPSRDICQRGTSLTIQCQVDSQVTMMFWYRQQPGQSLTLIATANQGSEATYESGFVIDKFPISRPNLTFSTLTVSNMSPEDSSIYLCSVVQLRGNTEAFFGQGTRLTVV.

The V gene is TRBV18, the J gene TRBJ2-7, with D tentatively TRBD1 (6 bases). Looked up from germline, CDR1 is KGHSH and CDR2 is LQKENI. The germline V and J ends were trimmed by 8 bases and 2 bases, with 13 bases remaining between them. The CDR3 has 13 amino acids. The DNA for the CDR3 is TGTGCCAGCACAGTTGGGACAACCTACGAGCAGTACTTC. It specifies CASTVGTTYEQYF.

The gene calls are TRBV27 and TRBJ2-7, with 11 bases identical to TRBD2. Unmatched junction bases numbered 10, after V lost 4 bases and J lost 5 bases. CDR1 is MNHEY and CDR2 is SMNVEV in the germline V gene (reference sequence). The CDR3 loop spans 16 amino acids. CDR3 coding DNA: TGTGCCAGCAGTTCCGGGACTAGCGGAGGGGGGCACGAGCAGTACTTC. It codes for CASSSGTSGGGHEQYF.

This chain joins TRBV12-5 and TRBJ2-6; no clear D gene. The length of the CDR3 is 13 residues. V gave up 7 bases and J gave up 0 bases, with 4 bases separating them. From germline, CDR1 is LGHNT and CDR2 FRNRAP. The DNA of the CDR3 is TGTGCTAGTGCGGACTCTGGGGCCAACGTCCTGACTTTC. Protein product: CASADSGANVLTF.

This clone was observed once. The V call is TRBV2, the J call TRBJ2-7; 7 bases line up with TRBD2. J gave up 8 bases and V 4 bases, and 11 bases lay outside the gene matches. This CDR3 region has 14 residues. Germline-derived CDR1 and CDR2 are SNHLY and FYNNEI. The CDR3 spells CASSVSLGEGKQYF. CDR3 nucleotides: TGTGCCAGCAGTGTATCCCTGGGGGAGGGTAAGCAGTACTTC.

J is TRBJ2-2 and V is TRBV4-2; the match to TRBD2 covers 8 bases. CDR1 and CDR2 from the germline V gene are LGHNA and YNFKEQ. The trim removed 1 base at V and 3 bases at J, leaving 1 base unmatched. CDR3 size: 15 residues. Written as DNA, the CDR3 is TGTGCCAGCAGCCAAGGAGCGGGGGACACCGGGGAGCTGTTTTTT. It is translated as CASSQGAGDTGELFF.

The chain has TRBV11-2 and TRBJ2-1; 10 positions agree with TRBD2. Germline V gives CDR1 SGHAT, CDR2 FQNNGV. With 5 bases clipped from V and 9 bases from J, the junction kept 13 bases outside the gene matches. This CDR3 has 16 amino acids. For the CDR3, the DNA is TGTGCCAGCAGCCTTTATAGAAGCGGGAGGGCCGGTGAGCAGTTCTTC. As protein: CASSLYRSGRAGEQFF.

This chain uses TRBV4-3 with TRBJ1-1; no clear D gene. V lost 2 bases, J lost 5 bases, and 9 bases lay in between. Per germline, CDR1 LGHNA and CDR2 YSLEER. This CDR3 is 13 amino acids long. This CDR3 reads CASSQSTSTEAFF. CDR3 DNA sequence: TGCGCCAGCAGCCAAAGTACTTCTACTGAAGCTTTCTTT.

This sequence joins TRBV19 and TRBJ2-3; 7 positions agree with TRBD2. V lost 2 bases to trimming and J lost 0 bases; unmatched junction nucleotides: 8. The CDR3 length is 17 residues. Per germline, CDR1 LNHDA and CDR2 SQIVND (reference sequence). The CDR3 sequence is CASSIRLRERSTDTQYF. CDR3 nucleotides: TGTGCCAGTAGTATAAGGTTGCGGGAGAGGAGCACAGATACGCAGTATTTT.

This chain joins TRBV7-3 and TRBJ1-2, with D unclear. The CDR3 has 13 residues. Trimming pared 4 bases from V and 2 bases from J, leaving 8 bases between. Germline CDR1 reads SGHTA; CDR2 reads FQGTGA. In DNA form, the CDR3 reads TGTGCCAGCAGCTCGGGCCCAAACTATGGCTACACCTTC. Protein product: CASSSGPNYGYTF.

In its sample, this clone was seen once. The chain uses TRBV5-1 and TRBJ2-2; D is possibly TRBD2 (6 bases). CDR3 length: 16 amino acids. V was cut by 0 bases and J by 6 bases, with 15 bases left in between. The germline V gene encodes CDR1 SGHRS and CDR2 YFSETQ. CDR3 nucleotides: TGCGCCAGCAGCTTGGTGGGGCGGGAACCCTCCGGGGAGCTGTTTTTT. It is translated as CASSLVGREPSGELFF. The variable domain in full, completed from reference TRBV5-1 and TRBJ2-2, reads KAGVTQTPRYLIKTRGQQVTLSCSPISGHRSVSWYQQTPGQGLQFLFEYFSETQRNKGNFPGRFSGRQFSNSRSEMNVSTLELGDSALYLCASSLVGREPSGELFFGEGSRLTVL.

The chain links TRBV18 to TRBJ2-1, with TRBD1 as a possible D gene (7 bases). The CDR3 extends over 14 amino acids. V was shortened by 6 bases and J by 6 bases, with 15 bases between the two germline ends. Per the germline V gene, CDR1 is KGHSH and CDR2 is LQKENI. DNA for the CDR3: TGTGCCAGCTCCACAGGGGTAGCGGTCAATGAGCAGTTCTTC. The encoded protein is CASSTGVAVNEQFF.

The V gene is TRBV7-3, the J gene TRBJ2-6; D remains unclear. CDR3 size: 16 residues. CDR1 SGHTA and CDR2 FQGTGA come from the germline V gene. V lost 1 base to trimming and J lost 1 base, with 8 bases between them. The CDR3 sequence is CASSLIGGSGANVLTF. The CDR3 nucleotides are TGTGCCAGCAGCTTAATAGGTGGATCTGGGGCCAACGTCCTGACTTTC.